A selection of T cell receptor beta chains follows, all from one sample in a study of Ad26.COV2.S vaccination and SARS-CoV-2 variants. Some clones are missing from TCRdb's copy, which holds only in-frame ones; the method was immunoSEQ multiplex PCR. This repertoire shows 300,000 to 350,000 clones, around 84% found once; its top ten account for around 1.9%. The sample was peripheral blood, taken in a trial of Ad26.COV2.S vaccine versus placebo. Receptor source: a person aged 18-65 years who received the Ad26.COV2.S COVID-19 vaccine or a placebo. The CDR3 runs from the conserved cysteine through the conserved F or W. The order of the fields is clone size, CDR3 length, D gene, V gene, J gene, CDR3 DNA, CDR3 protein. A D gene is named only where the DNA matches it firmly. Some rows have no size entry. The others give once, few or many, or a class for an expanded clone.

NA	13	NA	TRBV18	TRBJ1-2	TGTGCCAGCCGACCGGACAGTAGCTATGGCTACACCTTC	CASRPDSSYGYTF
NA	16	NA	TRBV27	TRBJ1-2	TGTGCCAGCAGTTATCTAGAGGGGAGGGTCAACTATGGCTACACCTTC	CASSYLEGRVNYGYTF
NA	18	TRBD2	TRBV6-2/TRBV6-3	TRBJ2-3	TGTGCCAGCAGTTACTCTGCCGGACTAGCGGGGGGCACAGATACGCAGTATTTT	CASSYSAGLAGGTDTQYF
NA	13	NA	TRBV5-1	TRBJ2-7	TGCGCCAGCAGCTTCGGCAGCGCCTACGAGCAGTACTTC	CASSFGSAYEQYF
NA	12	NA	TRBV7-8	TRBJ1-1	TGTGCCAGCAGCTTAGACAGGAGAGAGGCTTTCTTT	CASSLDRREAFF
once	16	NA	TRBV4-1	TRBJ1-4	TGCGCCAGCAGCCTCACAAGGGACCCGGGTGGTGAAAAACTGTTTTTT	CASSLTRDPGGEKLFF
NA	17	TRBD1	TRBV7-2	TRBJ1-2	TGTGCCAGCAGCAAACTCGCCGGGACAGGGGCCAACTATGGCTACACCTTC	CASSKLAGTGANYGYTF
once	15	NA	TRBV7-3	TRBJ1-2	TGTGCCAGCAGCTTAAGGGCCGGAGCCCCTTATGGCTACACCTTC	CASSLRAGAPYGYTF
NA	14	NA	TRBV30	TRBJ1-2	TGTGCCTGGAGTCGCGCAGGGGCAAACTATGGCTACACCTTC	CAWSRAGANYGYTF
NA	15	NA	TRBV9	TRBJ1-1	TGTGCCAGCAGCCGTAACTCAGGGAGCCACACTGAAGCTTTCTTT	CASSRNSGSHTEAFF
NA	14	NA	TRBV5-1	TRBJ1-1	TGCGCCAGCAGCTTAGAGGTAACGAACACTGAAGCTTTCTTT	CASSLEVTNTEAFF
few	13	NA	TRBV14	TRBJ1-2	TGTGCCAGCAGCCAAGATCCAGGGTTGGGCTACACCTTC	CASSQDPGLGYTF
NA	14	NA	TRBV19	TRBJ1-1	TGTGCCAGTAGTATCGGTTCACCGAACACTGAAGCTTTCTTT	CASSIGSPNTEAFF
few	15	NA	TRBV7-9	TRBJ1-4	TGTGCCAGCAGTCGTCGGACGGATGCCAATGAAAAACTGTTTTTT	CASSRRTDANEKLFF
NA	13	TRBD1	TRBV12-3/TRBV12-4	TRBJ1-1	TGTGCCAGCAGCATCAGGGGGGTCGCTGAAGCTTTCTTT	CASSIRGVAEAFF
once	13	NA	TRBV6-6	TRBJ1-1	TGTGCCAGCAGGCAAACTAAGACCGTAGGAGCTTTCTTT	CASRQTKTVGAFF
NA	14	NA	TRBV9	TRBJ1-5	TGTGCCAGCAGCGTAGAGTCCGAACGATCGCCCCAGCATTTT	CASSVESERSPQHF
NA	17	NA	TRBV9	TRBJ2-2	TGTGCCAGCAGCGTATATTGGGGGAACCTAAACACCGGGGAGCTGTTTTTT	CASSVYWGNLNTGELFF
NA	15	TRBD2	TRBV6-5	TRBJ2-3	TGTGCCAGCAGCACCCTAGCGGGGGGGCCGAATACGCAGTATTTT	CASSTLAGGPNTQYF
NA	13	NA	TRBV7-2	TRBJ1-4	TGTGCCAGCAGCTTGAACGTTAATGAAAAACTGTTTTTT	CASSLNVNEKLFF
NA	13	NA	TRBV7-9	TRBJ1-6	TGTGCCAGCAGCTTAGGACCTAATTCACCCCTCCACTTT	CASSLGPNSPLHF
NA	17	NA	TRBV7-3	TRBJ2-3	TGTGCCAGCAGCTTAATCGGGGCGGGGGCTAGGGGAGATACGCAGTATTTT	CASSLIGAGARGDTQYF
few	15	TRBD1	TRBV25-1	TRBJ1-6	TGTGCCAGCAGTGCGGACAGGGGAGCTGGGTCACCCCTCCACTTT	CASSADRGAGSPLHF
NA	13	TRBD1	TRBV5-4	TRBJ2-3	TGTGCCAGCAGACCGGACAGGGGAGATACGCAGTATTTT	CASRPDRGDTQYF